Listed below are T cell receptor beta chains from one sample, sequenced in a study of cytomegalovirus exposure and HLA in healthy donors. The table came from immunoSEQ multiplex PCR; TCRdb's copy has only in-frame clones and leaves some out. The repertoire consists of tens of thousands of clones, with 93% occurring once and the leading ten covering less than 1.5%. The sequencing sample was made of PBMCs. The receptors were gathered from a woman aged 25 to 45 in good health and CMV-seropositive. The CDR3 runs from the conserved cysteine through the conserved F or W. Each record gives: J gene, D gene, clone size, V gene, CDR3 protein, CDR3 DNA. A D gene is named only where the DNA matches it firmly. A row's size may be missing; if present it is once, few, many or a size class.

>TRBJ2-7|.|.|TRBV18
CASSREGYEQYF
TGTGCCAGCTCACGTGAGGGATACGAGCAGTACTTC
>TRBJ1-1|.|.|TRBV10-3
CAIRNTEGGTEAFF
TGTGCCATCAGGAACACCGAGGGAGGCACTGAAGCTTTCTTT
>TRBJ1-2|.|.|TRBV5-1
CASSSSNYGYTF
TGCGCCAGCAGTAGCAGTAACTATGGCTACACCTTC
>TRBJ2-7|.|few|TRBV21-1
CASSEDSYCYEQYF
TGTGCCAGCAGCGAGGACAGTTATTGCTACGAGCAGTACTTC
>TRBJ2-3|.|.|TRBV6-5
CASSYAYRDTQYF
TGTGCCAGCAGTTACGCCTACAGGGATACGCAGTATTTT
>TRBJ2-2|TRBD2|.|TRBV27
CASSLYRLTSGVPGELFF
TGTGCCAGCAGTTTGTATCGCCTGACTAGCGGGGTTCCCGGGGAGCTGTTTTTT
>TRBJ2-1|TRBD1|once|TRBV2
CASSRTGALINEQFF
TGTGCCAGCAGCCGGACAGGGGCGCTCATCAATGAGCAGTTCTTC
>TRBJ2-1|TRBD2|few|TRBV6-1
CASSGPSGGYNEQFF
TGTGCCAGCAGTGGACCTAGCGGTGGTTACAATGAGCAGTTCTTC
>TRBJ2-3|.|.|TRBV19
CASSMADMPDTQYF
TGTGCCAGTAGTATGGCCGACATGCCAGATACGCAGTATTTT
>TRBJ2-7|.|.|TRBV18
CASSPMAGTSTYEQYF
TGTGCCAGCTCACCAATGGCAGGGACTTCGACCTACGAGCAGTACTTC
>TRBJ2-1|.|.|TRBV18
CASSRGDPPNEQFF
TGTGCCAGCTCACGGGGGGACCCTCCGAATGAGCAGTTCTTC